Presented here are 9 T cell receptor beta chains from one specimen sequenced in a study of blood T cell repertoires in COVID-19. Assay used: immunoSEQ multiplex PCR; TCRdb lists only in-frame clones, some missing. Of fewer than 250,000 clones in the sample, 83% were seen once. Input material: peripheral blood. Receptors were obtained from a woman aged 45-60 years with acute or convalescent COVID-19.

This clone was counted between two and nine times. This chain joins TRBV28 and TRBJ2-7, with D uncertain. The V and J ends lost 2 bases and 2 bases respectively, with 10 bases between them. Looked up from germline, CDR1 is MDHEN and CDR2 is SYDVKM. The CDR3 consists of 14 residues. The CDR3 coding sequence is TGTGCCAGCAGTTTACGGAGCGACGCCTACGAGCAGTACTTC. This codes for CASSLRSDAYEQYF.

The chain employs TRBV29-1 and TRBJ1-6; TRBD1 agrees at 8 bases. The germline V gene has CDR1 SQVTM and CDR2 ANQGSEA. V shed 7 bases and J 6 bases; nucleotides not matched to a gene: 5. The CDR3 is 13 amino acids. CDR3 in amino acids: CSARTGLNSPLHF. The CDR3 region has the DNA TGCAGCGCCAGGACAGGGCTTAATTCACCCCTCCACTTT.

This clone was counted a few times. This chain links TRBV19 with TRBJ2-5, with 10 bases matching TRBD1. J gave up 6 bases and V 7 bases, and 8 bases lay outside the gene matches. The CDR3 totals 14 residues. The germline CDR1 and CDR2 sequences are LNHDA and SQIVND (reference sequence). In DNA, the CDR3 is TGTGCCAGTAATCCCGGGACAGGGGAAAAGACCCAGTACTTC. Translated, it gives CASNPGTGEKTQYF.

V gene TRBV28 combines with J gene TRBJ1-1; no reliable D call. The CDR3 totals 13 residues. Looked up from germline, CDR1 is MDHEN and CDR2 is SYDVKM. The germline V and J ends were trimmed by 4 bases and 1 base, with 7 bases remaining between them. The chain's CDR3 is CASSWTENTEAFF. Here the CDR3 DNA reads TGTGCCAGCAGTTGGACTGAGAACACTGAAGCTTTCTTT.

This clone was found many times. Other DNA sequences in the same sample also yield this CDR3. The V call is TRBV7-2, the J call TRBJ2-1; 9 bases are a match to TRBD1. The CDR3 has 15 amino acids. CDR1 is SGHTA, CDR2 FQGNSA, per germline. The V segment lost 3 bases and the J segment 7 bases; nucleotides outside the gene matches: 7. The CDR3 DNA is TGTGCCAGCAGCTTTGGACAGGGGACCGGTAATGAGCAGTTCTTC. Its translation is CASSFGQGTGNEQFF.

V usage is TRBV19 and J usage is TRBJ1-5, with 7 bases aligning to TRBD1. Germline loops: CDR1 LNHDA, CDR2 SQIVND (reference sequence). The CDR3 totals 14 residues. The trim removed 3 bases at V and 7 bases at J, leaving 6 bases unmatched. CDR3 loop: CASSIHRGQQPQHF. The CDR3 DNA sequence: TGTGCCAGTAGTATTCATAGGGGGCAACAGCCCCAGCATTTT.

CDR3 region: CASSQEGGTQYF. CDR3 coding DNA: TGCGCCAGCAGCCAAGAGGGGGGGACCCAGTACTTC. The chain has TRBV4-1 and TRBJ2-5; the D gene is possibly TRBD2 (6 bases). The CDR3 spans 12 residues. CDR1 is MGHRA and CDR2 is YSYEKL in the germline V gene. Trimming stripped 0 bases from V and 7 bases from J, with 6 bases between.

This chain uses TRBV6-2 or TRBV6-3 with TRBJ2-5; D unresolved. The germline V gene has CDR1 MNHEY and CDR2 SVGEGT. V dropped 0 bases and J dropped 0 bases, with 5 bases sitting between them. This CDR3 spans 14 amino acids. CDR3 sequence (DNA): TGTGCCAGCAGTTACTCTCAAAACCAAGAGACCCAGTACTTC. It is translated as CASSYSQNQETQYF.

V and J are TRBV7-2 and TRBJ2-7; 7 bases match TRBD1. This CDR3 spans 13 amino acids. CDR1 is SGHTA and CDR2 is FQGNSA in the germline V gene. Trimming at V came to 4 bases and at J to 6 bases, leaving 6 bases not matched to a gene. CDR3 region: CASSSTGEGEQYF. The CDR3 nucleotides are TGTGCCAGCAGCTCAACAGGGGAAGGCGAGCAGTACTTC.